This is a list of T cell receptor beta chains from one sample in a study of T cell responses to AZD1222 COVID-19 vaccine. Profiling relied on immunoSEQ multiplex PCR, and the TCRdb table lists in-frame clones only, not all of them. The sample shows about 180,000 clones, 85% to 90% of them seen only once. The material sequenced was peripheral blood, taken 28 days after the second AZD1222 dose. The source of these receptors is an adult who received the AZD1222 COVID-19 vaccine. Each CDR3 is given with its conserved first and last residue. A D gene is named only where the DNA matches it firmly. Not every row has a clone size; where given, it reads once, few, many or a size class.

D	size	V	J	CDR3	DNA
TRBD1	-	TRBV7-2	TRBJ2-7	CASSMQTGGAEHEQYF	TGTGCCAGCAGCATGCAAACAGGGGGCGCGGAGCACGAGCAGTACTTC
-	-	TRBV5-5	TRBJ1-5	CASSLAADLGPQHF	TGTGCCAGCAGCTTGGCGGCAGATTTAGGGCCCCAGCATTTT
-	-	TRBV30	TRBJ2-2	CAWSVRGGVNTGELFF	TGTGCCTGGAGTGTTCGGGGTGGTGTGAACACCGGGGAGCTGTTTTTT
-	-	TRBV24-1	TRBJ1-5	CATSETGYSNQPQHF	TGTGCCACCAGTGAAACAGGGTATAGCAATCAGCCCCAGCATTTT
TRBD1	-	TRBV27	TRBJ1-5	CASRKRQGEQPQHF	TGTGCCAGCAGAAAGAGACAGGGCGAACAGCCCCAGCATTTT
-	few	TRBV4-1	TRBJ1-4	CASSHVNEKLFF	TGCGCCAGCAGCCATGTAAATGAAAAACTGTTTTTT
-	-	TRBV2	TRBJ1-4	CASRYIATNEKLFF	TGTGCCAGCAGGTACATTGCAACTAATGAAAAACTGTTTTTT
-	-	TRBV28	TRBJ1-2	CASSLPGSYGYTF	TGTGCCAGCAGTTTACCGGGGTCCTATGGCTACACCTTC
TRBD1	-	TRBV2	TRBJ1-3	CASSEGQGSSGNTIYF	TGTGCCAGCAGTGAAGGACAGGGGAGCTCTGGAAACACCATATATTTT
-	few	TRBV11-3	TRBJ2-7	CASSLGPSYEQYF	TGTGCCAGCAGCTTGGGACCGAGCTACGAGCAGTACTTC
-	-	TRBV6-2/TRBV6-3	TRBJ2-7	CASSYSGSSYEQYF	TGTGCCAGCAGTTATTCAGGGAGCTCCTACGAGCAGTACTTC
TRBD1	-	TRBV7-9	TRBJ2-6	CASSTHRGSGANVLTF	TGTGCCAGCAGCACCCACAGGGGCTCTGGGGCCAACGTCCTGACTTTC
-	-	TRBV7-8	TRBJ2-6	CASSRDNSGANVLTF	TGTGCCAGCAGCCGAGACAACTCTGGGGCCAACGTCCTGACTTTC
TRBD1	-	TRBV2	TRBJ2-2	CASSYAGGGELFF	TGTGCCAGCAGTTACGCAGGGGGCGGGGAGCTGTTTTTT
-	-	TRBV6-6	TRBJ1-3	CASGSRVPGNTIYF	TGTGCCAGCGGCAGCAGGGTTCCTGGAAACACCATATATTTT
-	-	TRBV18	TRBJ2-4	CASSPLGEAKNIQYF	TGTGCCAGCTCACCACTGGGGGAGGCCAAAAACATTCAGTACTTC
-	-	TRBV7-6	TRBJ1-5	CASSFGEFQPQHF	TGTGCCAGCAGCTTTGGGGAGTTTCAGCCCCAGCATTTT
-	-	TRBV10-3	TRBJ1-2	CAISEGAYGYTF	TGTGCCATCAGTGAAGGGGCCTATGGCTACACCTTC
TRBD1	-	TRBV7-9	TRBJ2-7	CASSLSTGGRYEQYF	TGTGCCAGCAGCTTATCGACAGGGGGAAGATACGAGCAGTACTTC
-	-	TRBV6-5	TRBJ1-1	CASSYGAGGMGTEAFF	TGTGCCAGCAGTTACGGGGCGGGAGGAATGGGCACTGAAGCTTTCTTT
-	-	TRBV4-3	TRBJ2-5	CASSQEGETQYF	TGCGCCAGCAGCCAAGAGGGAGAGACCCAGTACTTC
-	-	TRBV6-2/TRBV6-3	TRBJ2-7	CASSLSGSNEQYF	TGTGCCAGCAGTTTGTCAGGGTCTAACGAGCAGTACTTC
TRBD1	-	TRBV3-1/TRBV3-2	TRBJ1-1	CASSRQGEVNTEAFF	TGTGCCAGCAGCCGTCAGGGGGAGGTGAACACTGAAGCTTTCTTT
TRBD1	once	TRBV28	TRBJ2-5	CASSPGQEETQYF	TGTGCCAGCAGTCCGGGACAGGAAGAGACCCAGTACTTC
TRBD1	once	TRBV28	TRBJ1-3	CATLGQGGNTIYF	TGTGCCACTCTCGGGCAGGGGGGTAACACCATATATTTT
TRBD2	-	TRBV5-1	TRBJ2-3	CASSLAAGDPLSTDTQYF	TGCGCCAGCAGCTTGGCGGCGGGGGACCCACTTAGCACAGATACGCAGTATTTT
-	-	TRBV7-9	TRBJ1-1	CASSLAGSNTEAFF	TGTGCCAGCAGCTTAGCAGGGAGCAACACTGAAGCTTTCTTT
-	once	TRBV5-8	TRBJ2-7	CASRPGAGFEQYF	TGTGCCAGCAGGCCGGGGGCGGGGTTCGAGCAGTACTTC
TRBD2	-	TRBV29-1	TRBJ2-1	CSVQGSGGTTYNEQFF	TGCAGCGTTCAGGGTAGCGGGGGAACCACCTACAATGAGCAGTTCTTC
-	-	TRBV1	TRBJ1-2	CTSSQTRGIVYGYTF	TGCACCAGCAGCCAAACCAGGGGGATAGTATATGGCTACACCTTC
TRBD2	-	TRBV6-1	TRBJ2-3	CASSETSSGTGPYTDTQYF	TGTGCCAGCAGTGAAACAAGCAGCGGGACGGGGCCGTACACAGATACGCAGTATTTT
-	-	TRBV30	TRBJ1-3	CAWEGRNTIYF	TGTGCCTGGGAGGGGCGAAACACCATATATTTT
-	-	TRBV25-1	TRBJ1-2	CASSEGPGQGRGYTF	TGTGCCAGCAGTGAAGGTCCAGGTCAAGGTCGCGGCTACACCTTC
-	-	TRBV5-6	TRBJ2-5	CASSDRHKSGLIQETQYF	TGTGCCAGCAGCGATAGACACAAGAGCGGGCTTATCCAAGAGACCCAGTACTTC
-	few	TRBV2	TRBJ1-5	CASSESGYQPQHF	TGTGCCAGCAGTGAATCGGGGTATCAGCCCCAGCATTTT
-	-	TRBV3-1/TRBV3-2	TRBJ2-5	CASSQDRGRRTQYF	TGTGCCAGCAGCCAAGATAGGGGACGCCGGACCCAGTACTTC
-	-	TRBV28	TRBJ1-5	CASRASNQPQHF	TGTGCCAGCAGGGCTAGCAATCAGCCCCAGCATTTT
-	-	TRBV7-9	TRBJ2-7	CASSWDANYEQYF	TGTGCCAGCAGCTGGGACGCGAACTACGAGCAGTACTTC
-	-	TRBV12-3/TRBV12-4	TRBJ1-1	CASRWGNTEAFF	TGTGCCAGCAGATGGGGAAACACTGAAGCTTTCTTT
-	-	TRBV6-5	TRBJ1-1	CASSPWAGNTEAFF	TGTGCCAGCAGCCCCTGGGCGGGGAACACTGAAGCTTTCTTT
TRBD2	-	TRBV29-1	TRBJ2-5	CSVVPSGGQETQYF	TGCAGCGTTGTTCCTAGCGGGGGACAAGAGACCCAGTACTTC
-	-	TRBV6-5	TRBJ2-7	CASRPIFHRVYEQYF	TGTGCCAGCAGGCCTATTTTCCACAGGGTATACGAGCAGTACTTC
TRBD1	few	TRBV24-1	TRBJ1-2	CATSDAGTGRYGYTF	TGTGCCACCAGTGATGCCGGGACAGGGAGGTATGGCTACACCTTC
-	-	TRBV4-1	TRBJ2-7	CASSQGLGQLDYEQYF	TGCGCCAGCAGCCAAGGTTTGGGTCAGCTTGACTACGAGCAGTACTTC
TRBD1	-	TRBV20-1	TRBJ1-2	CSASGQGHGYTF	TGCAGTGCTAGTGGACAGGGTCATGGCTACACCTTC
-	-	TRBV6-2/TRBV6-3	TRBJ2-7	CASSYSMGEEQYF	TGTGCCAGCAGTTACTCGATGGGTGAGGAGCAGTACTTC
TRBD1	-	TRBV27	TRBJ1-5	CASRTGGASQPQHF	TGTGCCAGCAGGACAGGGGGCGCGAGTCAGCCCCAGCATTTT
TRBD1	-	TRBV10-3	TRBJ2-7	CAISGTGDYEQYF	TGTGCCATCAGCGGGACAGGAGACTACGAGCAGTACTTC
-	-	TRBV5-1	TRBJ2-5	CASSPVEVLTGETQYF	TGCGCCAGCAGCCCGGTTGAGGTATTAACAGGGGAGACCCAGTACTTC
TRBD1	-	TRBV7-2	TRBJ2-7	CASSGTASSYEQYF	TGTGCCAGCAGCGGGACAGCTAGCTCCTACGAGCAGTACTTC
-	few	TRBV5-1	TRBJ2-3	CASRMLGDTQYF	TGCGCCAGCAGAATGTTGGGAGATACGCAGTATTTT
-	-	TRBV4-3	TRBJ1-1	CASSQDGRYTEAFF	TGCGCCAGCAGCCAAGATGGGCGGTACACTGAAGCTTTCTTT
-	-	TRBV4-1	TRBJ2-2	CASSPLRQHSTGELFF	TGCGCCAGCAGCCCTTTGCGACAGCATAGCACCGGGGAGCTGTTTTTT
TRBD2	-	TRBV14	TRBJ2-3	CASSQGASTSGTDTQYF	TGTGCCAGCAGCCAAGGCGCCTCGACTAGCGGGACAGATACGCAGTATTTT
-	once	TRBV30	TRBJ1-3	CAWIGNTIYF	TGTGCCTGGATAGGAAACACCATATATTTT
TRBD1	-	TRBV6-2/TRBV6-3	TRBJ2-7	CASSRPRQGSSYEQYF	TGTGCCAGCAGCCGTCCCCGACAGGGTAGCTCCTACGAGCAGTACTTC
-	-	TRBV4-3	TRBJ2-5	CASARDRRWTQYF	TGCGCCAGCGCGAGGGACCGGCGGTGGACCCAGTACTTC